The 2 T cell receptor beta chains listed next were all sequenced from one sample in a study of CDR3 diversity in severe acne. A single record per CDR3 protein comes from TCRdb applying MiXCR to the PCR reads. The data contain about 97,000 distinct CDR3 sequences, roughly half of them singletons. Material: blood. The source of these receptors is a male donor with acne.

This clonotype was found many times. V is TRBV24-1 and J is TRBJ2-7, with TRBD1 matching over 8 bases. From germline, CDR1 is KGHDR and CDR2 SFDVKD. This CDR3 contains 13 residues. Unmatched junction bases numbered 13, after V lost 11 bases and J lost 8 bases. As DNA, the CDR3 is TGTGCCATTCCGGACAGGGAAGCACGGAAGCAGTACGTC. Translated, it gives CAIPDREARKQYV.

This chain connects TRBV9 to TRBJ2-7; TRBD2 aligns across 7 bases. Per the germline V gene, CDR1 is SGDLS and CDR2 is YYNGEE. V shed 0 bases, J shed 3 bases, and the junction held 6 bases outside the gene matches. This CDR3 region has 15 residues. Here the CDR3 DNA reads TGTGCCAGCAGCGTAGGGTCGGGGGGTGGCTACGAGCAGTACTTC. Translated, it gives CASSVGSGGGYEQYF.